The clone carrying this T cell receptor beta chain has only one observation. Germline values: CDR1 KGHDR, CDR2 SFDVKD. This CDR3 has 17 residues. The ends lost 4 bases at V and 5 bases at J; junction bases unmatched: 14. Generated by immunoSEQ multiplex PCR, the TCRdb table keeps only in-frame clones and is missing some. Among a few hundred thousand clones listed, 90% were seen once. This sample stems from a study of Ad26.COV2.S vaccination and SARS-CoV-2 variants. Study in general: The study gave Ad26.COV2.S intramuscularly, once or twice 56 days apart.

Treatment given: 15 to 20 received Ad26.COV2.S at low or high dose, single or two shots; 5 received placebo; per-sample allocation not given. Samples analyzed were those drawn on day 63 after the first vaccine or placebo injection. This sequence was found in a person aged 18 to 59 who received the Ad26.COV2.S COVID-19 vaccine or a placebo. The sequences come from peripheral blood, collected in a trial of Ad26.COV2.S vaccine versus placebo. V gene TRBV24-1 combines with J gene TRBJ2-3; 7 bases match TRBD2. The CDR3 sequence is CATSDPAVAGEGDTQYF. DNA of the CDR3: TGTGCCACCAGTGACCCCGCCGTCGCGGGAGAGGGAGATACGCAGTATTTT.